The text below deals with one TCR beta chain. Its antigen is unknown. The sample comes from a study of T cell responses to AZD1222 COVID-19 vaccine. Overall study findings and caveats: Sampling captured repertoires only after the peak T cell response. Seropositive at baseline were only six AZD1222 recipients. Reports indicate that nearly half of spike-specific TCRs are directed at unmutated variant regions.

Method: immunoSEQ multiplex PCR; TCRdb's copy keeps in-frame clones and lacks some. The sample has about 180,000 clones, about 91% seen once. Deletions cut 4 bases from V and 6 bases from J, with 21 bases between. The CDR3 spans 16 residues. The germline V gene encodes CDR1 SGHAT and CDR2 FQNNGV. This receptor was identified in an adult in good health. Sequenced material: peripheral blood, taken on day 0 of AZD1222 vaccination. The rearrangement links TRBV11-2 to TRBJ1-2, with TRBD1 as a possible D gene (6 bases). Here the CDR3 reads CASSSRQGGGANGYTF. Written as DNA, the CDR3 is TGTGCCAGCAGCTCCCGACAAGGGGGGGGCGCAAATGGCTACACCTTC.